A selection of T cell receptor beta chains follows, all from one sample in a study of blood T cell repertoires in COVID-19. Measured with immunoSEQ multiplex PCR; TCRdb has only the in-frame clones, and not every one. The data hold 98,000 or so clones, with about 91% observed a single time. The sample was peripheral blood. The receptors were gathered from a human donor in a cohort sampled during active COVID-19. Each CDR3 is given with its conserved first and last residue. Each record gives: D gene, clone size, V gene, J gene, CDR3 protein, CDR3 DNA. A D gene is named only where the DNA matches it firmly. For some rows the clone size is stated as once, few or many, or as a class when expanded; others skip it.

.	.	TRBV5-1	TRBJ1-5	CASSMGLQPQHF	TGCGCCAGCTCGATGGGGCTTCAGCCCCAGCATTTT
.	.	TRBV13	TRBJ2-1	CASSILGTTNEQFF	TGTGCCAGCAGCATCTTAGGGACAACGAATGAGCAGTTCTTC
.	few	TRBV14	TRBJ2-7	CASSQAPNSYEQYF	TGTGCCAGCAGCCAAGCCCCCAATTCCTACGAGCAGTACTTC
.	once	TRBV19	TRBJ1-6	CASSIPGQLSNSPLHF	TGTGCCAGTAGTATCCCCGGACAGCTTTCCAATTCACCCCTCCACTTT
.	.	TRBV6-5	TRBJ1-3	CASSLRYSSGNTIYF	TGTGCCAGCAGCCTCCGGTATAGCTCTGGAAACACCATATATTTT
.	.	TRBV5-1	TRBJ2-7	CASSLPQGNEQYF	TGCGCCAGCAGCCTGCCCCAGGGCAACGAGCAGTACTTC
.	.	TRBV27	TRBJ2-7	CASSLSVAYEQYF	TGTGCCAGCAGTTTATCGGTAGCTTACGAGCAGTACTTC
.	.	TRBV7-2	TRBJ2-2	CASSLGHHTGELFF	TGTGCCAGCAGCTTAGGACACCACACCGGGGAGCTGTTTTTT
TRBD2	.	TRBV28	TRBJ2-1	CASSWIGLAGGNEQFF	TGTGCCAGCAGTTGGATAGGGCTAGCGGGGGGGAATGAGCAGTTCTTC
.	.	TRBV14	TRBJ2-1	CASSHRAGSYNEQFF	TGTGCCAGCAGCCACAGAGCGGGCTCCTACAATGAGCAGTTCTTC
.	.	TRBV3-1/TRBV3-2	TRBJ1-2	CASSPIRRSNYGYTF	TGTGCCAGCAGCCCCATTCGGAGGAGTAACTATGGCTACACCTTC
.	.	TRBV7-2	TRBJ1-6	CASSLGPAYNSPLHF	TGTGCCAGCAGCTTAGGTCCCGCCTATAATTCACCCCTCCACTTT
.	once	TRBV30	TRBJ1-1	CAWSVGQGVEAFF	TGTGCCTGGAGTGTGGGTCAGGGTGTTGAAGCTTTCTTT
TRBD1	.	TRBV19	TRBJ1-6	CASSWDRESPLHF	TGTGCCAGTAGTTGGGACAGGGAATCACCCCTCCACTTT
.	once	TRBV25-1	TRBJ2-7	CASSESFYEQYF	TGTGCCAGCAGTGAATCCTTTTACGAGCAGTACTTC
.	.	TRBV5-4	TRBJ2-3	CASSLGGCGGRDTQYF	TGTGCCAGCAGCTTGGGGGGGTGCGGGGGCCGCGATACGCAGTATTTT
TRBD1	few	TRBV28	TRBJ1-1	CASAEARGRRTEAFF	TGTGCCAGCGCTGAAGCAAGGGGGCGCAGGACTGAAGCTTTCTTT
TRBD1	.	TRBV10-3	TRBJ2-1	CAIRTGLGYNEQFF	TGTGCCATCAGGACAGGGTTAGGCTACAATGAGCAGTTCTTC
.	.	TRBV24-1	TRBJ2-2	CATSGSQVFFASGELFF	TGTGCCACCAGTGGTTCACAGGTCTTTTTTGCGTCCGGGGAGCTGTTTTTT
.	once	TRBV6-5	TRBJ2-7	CASSPGTYEQYF	TGTGCCAGCAGCCCAGGGACCTACGAGCAGTACTTC
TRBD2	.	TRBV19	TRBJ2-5	CASATLAGGREETQYF	TGTGCCAGTGCTACACTAGCGGGAGGACGAGAGGAGACCCAGTACTTC
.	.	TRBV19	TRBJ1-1	CASSKDGRNTEAFF	TGTGCCAGTAGTAAGGACGGGAGAAACACTGAAGCTTTCTTT
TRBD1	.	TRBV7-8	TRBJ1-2	CASSLERGQGARGYTF	TGTGCCAGCAGCTTAGAGCGGGGACAGGGGGCGAGAGGCTACACCTTC
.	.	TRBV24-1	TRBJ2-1	CATSDSAAGTRGEQFF	TGTGCCACCAGTGATTCAGCCGCCGGGACTCGAGGGGAGCAGTTCTTC
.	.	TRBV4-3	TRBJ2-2	CASSQGPVTTTYTGELFF	TGCGCCAGCAGCCAAGGCCCCGTTACGACTACCTATACCGGGGAGCTGTTTTTT
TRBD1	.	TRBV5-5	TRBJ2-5	CASSFPGQVQETQYF	TGTGCCAGCAGCTTTCCGGGACAGGTTCAGGAGACCCAGTACTTC